A single sample is the source of the 6 T cell receptor beta chains below, sequenced in a study of neurological immune-mediated disorders. TCRdb re-called the 5' RACE reads through MiXCR, storing one row per CDR3 protein. The data show 84,000 or so distinct CDR3 sequences, 10% seen once. The sequenced material came from PBMCs. These receptors originate from a man aged 40-49 years in good health.

This chain links TRBV6-6 with TRBJ2-1; D not certain. V gave up 5 bases and J gave up 6 bases, with 2 bases separating them. This CDR3 is 10 amino acids long. Germline V lookup: CDR1 MNHNY, CDR2 SVGAGI (reference sequence). CDR3 in amino acids: CASSPNEQFF. The CDR3 nucleotides read TGTGCCAGCAGTCCCAATGAGCAGTTCTTC.

The rearrangement joins TRBV4-3 to TRBJ2-1; 11 bases align to TRBD2. The germline V gene encodes CDR1 LGHNA and CDR2 YSLEER. The V and J ends lost 0 bases and 6 bases, in that order; junction bases with no gene match: 16. The CDR3 has 20 amino acids. The CDR3 sequence: CASSQELTSGRPNHSNEQFF. In nucleotides, the CDR3 is TGCGCCAGCAGCCAAGAACTAACTAGCGGGAGACCCAACCACTCCAATGAGCAGTTCTTC.

This clonotype was observed at least ten times. V usage is TRBV5-1 and J usage is TRBJ2-3; 8 bases match TRBD1. This CDR3 spans 14 amino acids. Trimming at V came to 4 bases and at J to 3 bases, leaving 4 bases not matched to a gene. CDR1 SGHRS and CDR2 YFSETQ come from the germline V gene. The CDR3 loop reads CASSRWTGTDTQYF. The CDR3 coding sequence is TGCGCCAGCAGCCGTTGGACAGGGACAGATACGCAGTATTTT.

The chain's CDR3 is CASRSLGTGLYEQYF. CDR3 in DNA: TGCGCCAGCAGATCGCTCGGGACAGGACTCTACGAGCAGTACTTC. The chain is built from TRBV5-1 and TRBJ2-7; TRBD1 matches at 8 bases. Trimming removed 5 bases from V and 3 bases from J; junction bases left unmatched: 10. Germline-derived CDR1 and CDR2 are SGHRS and YFSETQ. The CDR3 extends over 15 amino acids.

This clonotype was detected ten times or more. The CDR3 here is CSARDQGQGTQETQYF. CDR3 nucleotide sequence: TGCAGTGCTAGAGATCAAGGACAGGGCACGCAAGAGACCCAGTACTTC. The chain carries TRBV20-1 and TRBJ2-5, with 8 nucleotides matching TRBD1. The CDR3 length is 16 residues. Germline-derived CDR1 and CDR2 are DFQATT and SNEGSKA (reference sequence). V was clipped by 0 bases and J by 2 bases; unmatched bases: 8.

Concerning this clonotype: Its ends do not fully match the called genes, so a read error is possible. This chain joins TRBV6-5 and TRBJ2-5; a weak D match, TRBD2 (7 bases). The CDR3 spans 15 residues. Germline lookup yields CDR1 MNHEY and CDR2 SVGAGI. CDR3 protein: CASSYRGVGGETKYF. The CDR3, as DNA: TGTGCCAGCAGTTACAGGGGAGTAGGGGGGGAGACCAAGTACTTC.